The 21 T cell receptor beta chains in this list originate from one sample, sequenced in a study of cytomegalovirus exposure and HLA in healthy donors. PCR primers comprised 60 Vbeta and 13 Jbeta primers. The assay was immunoSEQ multiplex PCR, and TCRdb's table has in-frame clones only and misses some. This table holds fewer than 250,000 clones, around 76% found once. Sequencing used PBMCs. Receptors were obtained from a man in his forties in good health and CMV-seropositive.

About this clone: Within the sample, other DNA sequences also encode this same CDR3. The J gene is TRBJ2-5, the V gene TRBV30, with D possibly TRBD2 on 6 matching bases. CDR3 size: 12 residues. Trimming removed 0 bases at V and 5 bases at J, with 7 bases between. Germline assignment: CDR1 GTSNPN and CDR2 SVGIG (reference sequence). The CDR3 loop is CAWSVRGETQYF. DNA for the CDR3: TGTGCCTGGAGTGTACGGGGGGAGACCCAGTACTTC.

Concerning this clone: The same CDR3 arises from other DNA sequences in this sample as well. The chain has TRBV15 and TRBJ1-1; 8 nucleotides align to TRBD1. From germline, CDR1 is LNHNV and CDR2 YYDKDF (reference sequence). The CDR3 runs to 14 residues. J lost 2 bases, V lost 8 bases, and 7 bases had no gene match. CDR3 residues: CATGRQGANTEAFF. The CDR3 DNA reads as TGTGCCACCGGTCGGCAGGGGGCAAACACTGAAGCTTTCTTT.

V is TRBV6-4 and J is TRBJ2-1, with 8 bases fitting TRBD2. The CDR3 has 15 residues. Germline V gene sequence: CDR1 MRHNA, CDR2 SNTAGT. V lost 0 bases and J lost 2; bases outside the gene matches: 0. DNA of the CDR3: TGTGCCAGCAGTGACTCGACTAGCGCCTACAATGAGCAGTTCTTC. It encodes CASSDSTSAYNEQFF.

A few counts support this clone. The chain is built from TRBV5-4 and TRBJ1-1; 7 nucleotides agree with TRBD1. V lost 4 bases, J lost 3 bases, and 6 bases stayed unmatched. This CDR3 is 14 amino acids long. Per the germline V gene, CDR1 is SGHNT and CDR2 is YYREEE (reference sequence). The CDR3 is CASSRQGGDTEAFF. CDR3 coding DNA: TGTGCCAGCAGCAGACAGGGTGGAGACACTGAAGCTTTCTTT.

This clone has a single count. The V and J genes are TRBV4-2 and TRBJ1-2; no firm D call. This CDR3 comprises 16 residues. The germline V gene has CDR1 LGHNA and CDR2 YNFKEQ. The V gene lost 5 bases and the J gene lost 6 bases, with 22 bases spanning the gap. CDR3 loop: CASSFEPAALGDGYTF. The DNA of the CDR3 is TGTGCCAGCAGCTTCGAGCCAGCAGCGCTGGGTGATGGCTACACCTTC.

V gene TRBV7-2 combines with J gene TRBJ1-5; D is unclear. Germline loops: CDR1 SGHTA, CDR2 FQGNSA. CDR3 length: 14 amino acids. Trimming took off 3 bases at V and 0 bases at J, with 6 bases between the two ends. In DNA, the CDR3 is TGTGCCAGCAGCTTCCGTTCTAGCAATCAGCCCCAGCATTTT. Amino acid sequence: CASSFRSSNQPQHF.

This clone was recorded a few times. The gene calls are TRBV27 and TRBJ2-5; TRBD2 matches 8 bases. Trimming removed 4 bases from V and 2 bases from J; junction bases left unmatched: 12. Germline V CDR1 and CDR2: MNHEY, SMNVEV (reference sequence). The CDR3 is 17 residues long. The CDR3 DNA follows: TGTGCCAGCAGTTACCTCATTGTAGCGGGACATCAAGAGACCCAGTACTTC. Protein product: CASSYLIVAGHQETQYF.

The rearrangement links TRBV19 to TRBJ1-1, with no clear D. Trimming took off 5 bases at V and 4 bases at J, with 11 bases between the two ends. Germline V gives CDR1 LNHDA, CDR2 SQIVND (reference sequence). The CDR3 loop spans 13 amino acids. CDR3 protein: CASSPGRFTEAFF. The CDR3 DNA follows: TGTGCCAGTAGTCCCGGTCGGTTCACTGAAGCTTTCTTT.

This clone was seen a single time. The V gene is TRBV6-5, the J gene TRBJ2-1, with D perhaps TRBD1 (5 bases). This CDR3 has 13 residues. Germline assignment: CDR1 MNHEY and CDR2 SVGAGI. Trimming took 6 bases from V and 10 from J, leaving 16 bases between them. Written as DNA, the CDR3 is TGTGCCAGCAGCCCTTTGGGGCCAGGGGAGCAGTTCTTC. Protein product: CASSPLGPGEQFF.

On this clone: Other DNA sequences in this sample translate to the same CDR3. The J gene is TRBJ2-3, the V gene TRBV5-4; 8 positions match TRBD2. Germline CDR1 is SGHNT and CDR2 is YYREEE (reference sequence). The CDR3 covers 15 residues. The ends lost 0 bases at V and 3 bases at J; junction bases unmatched: 3. In DNA, the CDR3 is TGTGCCAGCAGCTTGGCTAGCGGGTCTACAGATACGCAGTATTTT. It specifies CASSLASGSTDTQYF.

The V gene is TRBV5-6, the J gene TRBJ2-3, with 12 bases that match TRBD2. The CDR3 length is 16 residues. Germline CDR1 and CDR2: SGHDT and YYEEEE. The ends lost 0 bases at V and 10 bases at J; junction bases unmatched: 9. CDR3 sequence: CASSLGPSGRAGSQYF. The CDR3 bases are TGTGCCAGCAGCTTGGGCCCTAGCGGGAGGGCCGGTTCGCAGTATTTT.

A word on this clone: This sample includes further DNA sequences coding for the same CDR3. V and J are TRBV5-6 and TRBJ2-1; perhaps TRBD1 as D (6 bases). The CDR3 spans 14 residues. CDR1 and CDR2 from the germline V gene are SGHDT and YYEEEE. Trimming took off 0 bases at V and 4 bases at J, with 8 bases between the two ends. CDR3 protein: CASSLGRGYNEQFF. The DNA for the CDR3 is TGTGCCAGCAGCTTGGGCAGGGGTTACAATGAGCAGTTCTTC.

The chain employs TRBV18 and TRBJ2-3; unclear D gene. V was clipped by 3 bases and J by 6 bases, with 7 bases between them. This CDR3 is built from 12 residues. Germline V gene lookup returns CDR1 KGHSH and CDR2 LQKENI. CDR3 amino acids: CASSPEMDTQYF. CDR3 coding DNA: TGTGCCAGCTCACCGGAGATGGATACGCAGTATTTT.

The J gene is TRBJ2-1, the V gene TRBV13, with TRBD2 matching 8 bases. V shed 5 bases, J shed 8 bases, and the junction held 11 bases outside the gene matches. There are 15 residues in the CDR3. Germline V gene sequence: CDR1 PRHDT, CDR2 FYEKMQ (reference sequence). The CDR3: CASSASPGTRDEQFF. In DNA, the CDR3 is TGTGCCAGCAGCGCCAGTCCCGGGACTAGGGATGAGCAGTTCTTC.

This clone was recorded only once. V is TRBV12-5 and J is TRBJ1-2, with 11 bases aligning to TRBD1. Germline V gene lookup returns CDR1 LGHNT and CDR2 FRNRAP. The CDR3 is 16 residues long. V shed 6 bases, J shed 8 bases, and the junction held 14 bases outside the gene matches. The CDR3 DNA sequence: TGTGCTAGTGGGGTTGGGACAGGGGGTCCGCCCCTAGGCTACACCTTC. Amino acids: CASGVGTGGPPLGYTF.

The chain's CDR3 is CASSRTGTPSYGYTF. The CDR3 DNA sequence: TGTGCCAGCAGCCGGACCGGGACTCCATCCTATGGCTACACCTTC. The chain recombines TRBV5-8 with TRBJ1-2, with D possibly TRBD1 on 5 matching bases. The length of the CDR3 is 15 residues. Germline V lookup: CDR1 SGHTS, CDR2 YDEGEE. V was trimmed by 4 bases and J by 4 bases, leaving 17 bases between them.

The CDR3 loop is CASTASGNSYEQYV. DNA of the CDR3: TGTGCCAGCACAGCCTCCGGGAACTCCTACGAGCAGTACGTC. This chain connects TRBV7-9 to TRBJ2-7; D is possibly TRBD2 (5 bases). With 7 bases removed from V and 0 bases from J, the gap between germline ends came to 13 bases. CDR1 is SEHNR and CDR2 is FQNEAQ in the germline V gene (reference sequence). This CDR3 is built from 14 residues.

The V gene is TRBV7-9, the J gene TRBJ2-3, with D hard to call. The CDR3 is 11 residues long. Germline lookup yields CDR1 SEHNR and CDR2 FQNEAQ (reference sequence). Deletions cut 4 bases from V and 6 bases from J, with 5 bases between. CDR3 sequence reads: CASSSPDTQYF. The CDR3 region has the DNA TGTGCCAGCAGCTCCCCGGATACGCAGTATTTT. Combining the CDR3 with reference TRBV7-9 and TRBJ2-3 gives the whole variable domain DTGVSQNPRHKITKRGQNVTFRCDPISEHNRLYWYRQTLGQGPEFLTYFQNEAQLEKSRLLSDRFSAERPKGSFSTLEIQRTEQGDSAMYLCASSSPDTQYFGPGTRLTVL.

The CDR3 loop is CASSERPPGQGSNQPQHF. The CDR3 DNA reads TGTGCCAGCAGTGAAAGACCCCCGGGACAGGGTAGCAATCAGCCCCAGCATTTT. The chain recombines TRBV2 with TRBJ1-5, with 9 bases aligning to TRBD1. The V and J ends lost 2 bases and 0 bases, in that order; junction bases with no gene match: 8. CDR3 length: 18 residues. Germline CDR1 reads SNHLY; CDR2 reads FYNNEI.

The chain recombines TRBV19 with TRBJ1-2; TRBD1 might be the D (6 bases). Germline V gives CDR1 LNHDA, CDR2 SQIVND (reference sequence). V lost 2 bases, J lost 5 bases, and 21 bases lay in between. CDR3 length: 17 amino acids. CDR3 nucleotides: TGTGCCAGTAGTATAATCCAACAGGGCCCCGGTCCTTATGGCTACACCTTC. It encodes CASSIIQQGPGPYGYTF. Combining the CDR3 with reference TRBV19 and TRBJ1-2 gives the whole variable domain DGGITQSPKYLFRKEGQNVTLSCEQNLNHDAMYWYRQDPGQGLRLIYYSQIVNDFQKGDIAEGYSVSREKKESFPLTVTSAQKNPTAFYLCASSIIQQGPGPYGYTFGSGTRLTVV.

The chain combines TRBV30 with TRBJ2-7; D is ambiguous. Germline CDR1 and CDR2: GTSNPN and SVGIG (reference sequence). V gave up 0 bases and J gave up 8 bases, with 8 bases separating them. The CDR3 length is 11 residues. In DNA form, the CDR3 reads TGTGCCTGGAGTGTACTAAATCAGCAGTACTTC. The encoded protein is CAWSVLNQQYF.